This is a list of T cell receptor beta chains from one sample in a study of identical twins. TCRdb re-called the 5' RACE reads with MiXCR, one entry per CDR3 protein. The table has 300,000 to 350,000 distinct CDR3 sequences, about 12% seen once. This same sample was also taken into another study, of yellow fever vaccine responses in identical twins.

The material sequenced was CD8+ T cells sorted from blood. These receptors came from a woman aged 18-29 years in good health. Both conserved end residues are part of each CDR3. Fields, in order: D gene, V gene, clone size, J gene, CDR3 DNA, CDR3 protein. The D gene is left open where the match is weak. The size of a clone is reported for some rows only, either as once, few or many, or as a class for expanded clones.

d_gene: TRBD2
v_gene: TRBV24-1
abundance: NA
j_gene: TRBJ2-7
CDR3nt: TGTGCCACCAGCGCGGGACTAGGAAACATCTACGAGCAGTACTTC
CDR3aa: CATSAGLGNIYEQYF

d_gene: NA
v_gene: TRBV7-8
abundance: NA
j_gene: TRBJ1-1
CDR3nt: TGTGCCAGCAGCGCACGGGCCGCGGACCCTGAAGCTTTCTTT
CDR3aa: CASSARAADPEAFF

d_gene: NA
v_gene: TRBV5-6
abundance: few
j_gene: TRBJ2-1
CDR3nt: TGTGCCAGCAGCGCCCCTTACAATGAGCAGTTCTTC
CDR3aa: CASSAPYNEQFF

d_gene: TRBD2
v_gene: TRBV12-3/TRBV12-4
abundance: many
j_gene: TRBJ2-1
CDR3nt: TGTGCCAGCAGCCGGACTAGCAAAAATGAGCAGTTCTTC
CDR3aa: CASSRTSKNEQFF

d_gene: TRBD1
v_gene: TRBV28
abundance: once
j_gene: TRBJ2-1
CDR3nt: TGTGCCAGCAGTTTGACAGGGGGCAGGGCGGATGAGCAGTTCTTC
CDR3aa: CASSLTGGRADEQFF

d_gene: NA
v_gene: TRBV4-1
abundance: many
j_gene: TRBJ1-5
CDR3nt: TGCGCCAGCAGCCAAGGGTCGAGTCAGCCCCAGCATTTT
CDR3aa: CASSQGSSQPQHF

d_gene: NA
v_gene: TRBV20-1
abundance: NA
j_gene: TRBJ2-1
CDR3nt: TGCAGTGCTAGAGCAGGAGGGGGGAGCTCCTACAATGAGCAGTTCTTC
CDR3aa: CSARAGGGSSYNEQFF

d_gene: TRBD2
v_gene: TRBV10-3
abundance: many
j_gene: TRBJ2-1
CDR3nt: TGTGCCATCAGTGAAGGACTAGCGGGGGCCTACAATGAGCAGTTCTTC
CDR3aa: CAISEGLAGAYNEQFF

d_gene: TRBD2
v_gene: TRBV7-9
abundance: NA
j_gene: TRBJ2-5
CDR3nt: TGTGCCAGCAGCTCGCGGGAGTTTGGAGAGACCCAGTACTTC
CDR3aa: CASSSREFGETQYF

d_gene: NA
v_gene: TRBV4-1
abundance: many
j_gene: TRBJ2-1
CDR3nt: TGCGCCAGCAGCCAAGATAGTCCACAGACGAAATACAATGAGCAGTTCTTC
CDR3aa: CASSQDSPQTKYNEQFF

d_gene: NA
v_gene: TRBV4-1
abundance: many
j_gene: TRBJ1-2
CDR3nt: TGCGCCAGCAGCCTGGGTATTGGTGTCGGTAACTATGGCTACACCTTC
CDR3aa: CASSLGIGVGNYGYTF

d_gene: TRBD1
v_gene: TRBV9
abundance: NA
j_gene: TRBJ2-1
CDR3nt: TGTGCCAGCAGCTCAGGACAGGGCTATGAGCAGTTCTTC
CDR3aa: CASSSGQGYEQFF

d_gene: NA
v_gene: TRBV27
abundance: few
j_gene: TRBJ1-1
CDR3nt: TGTGCCAGCAGTTTATCGGGAGCCACAAGGGAAGCTTTCTTT
CDR3aa: CASSLSGATREAFF

d_gene: TRBD1
v_gene: TRBV5-6
abundance: NA
j_gene: TRBJ1-1
CDR3nt: TGTGCCAGCAGCTTGACCGGGACAGTTAACACTGAAGCTTTCTTT
CDR3aa: CASSLTGTVNTEAFF

d_gene: TRBD2
v_gene: TRBV7-9
abundance: many
j_gene: TRBJ2-1
CDR3nt: TGTGCCAGCAGCTTAGCGTCCGGGACTAGCGTTTCCAATGAGCAGTTCTTC
CDR3aa: CASSLASGTSVSNEQFF

d_gene: NA
v_gene: TRBV9
abundance: few
j_gene: TRBJ2-7
CDR3nt: TGTGCCAGCAGCCCGGGGAGCGGACCCCTTTTTTACGAGCAGTACTTC
CDR3aa: CASSPGSGPLFYEQYF

d_gene: TRBD2
v_gene: TRBV15
abundance: NA
j_gene: TRBJ2-5
CDR3nt: TGTGCCACCAGCAGAGATTTGGGGGGGAAACAAGAGACCCAGTACTTC
CDR3aa: CATSRDLGGKQETQYF

d_gene: NA
v_gene: TRBV24-1
abundance: many
j_gene: TRBJ2-5
CDR3nt: TGTGCCACCAGCTCCAGACGGGGGACACCCCAAGAGACCCAGTACTTC
CDR3aa: CATSSRRGTPQETQYF

d_gene: NA
v_gene: TRBV11-2
abundance: few
j_gene: TRBJ2-7
CDR3nt: TGTGCCAGCAGCTTAGGAGTTTTTTCCTACGAGCAGTACTTC
CDR3aa: CASSLGVFSYEQYF

d_gene: NA
v_gene: TRBV7-9
abundance: NA
j_gene: TRBJ2-7
CDR3nt: TGTGCCAGCAGCCCCGGGACGCTAAGCTCCTACGAGCAGTACTTC
CDR3aa: CASSPGTLSSYEQYF

d_gene: NA
v_gene: TRBV11-2
abundance: many
j_gene: TRBJ1-2
CDR3nt: TGTGCCAGCAGCTTAGCAGGGAACTATGGCTACACCTTC
CDR3aa: CASSLAGNYGYTF

d_gene: NA
v_gene: TRBV12-3/TRBV12-4
abundance: few
j_gene: TRBJ2-7
CDR3nt: TGTGCCAGCAGTACCGAGGGGTCCTACGAGCAGTACTTC
CDR3aa: CASSTEGSYEQYF

d_gene: NA
v_gene: TRBV7-9
abundance: NA
j_gene: TRBJ2-2
CDR3nt: TGTGCCAGCGGTGACAGCGCGAACACCGGGGAGCTGTTTTTT
CDR3aa: CASGDSANTGELFF

d_gene: NA
v_gene: TRBV6-5
abundance: many
j_gene: TRBJ2-3
CDR3nt: TGTGCCAGCAGTTACTCCGGAGAGGGAGATACGCAGTATTTT
CDR3aa: CASSYSGEGDTQYF

d_gene: NA
v_gene: TRBV5-6
abundance: NA
j_gene: TRBJ1-1
CDR3nt: TGTGCCAGCAGCTTGGATGGGGGCACTGAAGCTTTCTTT
CDR3aa: CASSLDGGTEAFF

d_gene: NA
v_gene: TRBV5-1
abundance: NA
j_gene: TRBJ2-7
CDR3nt: TGCGCCAGCAGCTGGGAGGGGACACTTACCTCCTACGAGCAGTACTTC
CDR3aa: CASSWEGTLTSYEQYF

d_gene: NA
v_gene: TRBV9
abundance: NA
j_gene: TRBJ2-3
CDR3nt: TGTGCCAGCAGCGTAGACGCGGCAGAGGGAGATACGCAGTATTTT
CDR3aa: CASSVDAAEGDTQYF

d_gene: NA
v_gene: TRBV28
abundance: NA
j_gene: TRBJ1-6
CDR3nt: TGTGCCAGCAGCCCAGACACAGCCTTGTCACCCCTCCACTTT
CDR3aa: CASSPDTALSPLHF

d_gene: TRBD2
v_gene: TRBV29-1
abundance: few
j_gene: TRBJ2-5
CDR3nt: TGCAGCGTAGAGCTGCCGGGACGGACTAGACTATTTGGGGAGACCCAGTACTTC
CDR3aa: CSVELPGRTRLFGETQYF

d_gene: TRBD1
v_gene: TRBV20-1
abundance: NA
j_gene: TRBJ2-7
CDR3nt: TGCAGTGCTTCGTTGGACAGGGAAAACACCTACGAGCAGTACTTC
CDR3aa: CSASLDRENTYEQYF

d_gene: NA
v_gene: TRBV25-1
abundance: many
j_gene: TRBJ2-1
CDR3nt: TGTGCCAGCAGTCAAAGCTCCTACAATGAGCAGTTCTTC
CDR3aa: CASSQSSYNEQFF

d_gene: TRBD2
v_gene: TRBV6-1
abundance: NA
j_gene: TRBJ2-2
CDR3nt: TGTGCCAGCAATATAAAGACTAGCGGCACCGGGGAGCTGTTTTTT
CDR3aa: CASNIKTSGTGELFF

d_gene: TRBD1
v_gene: TRBV6-5
abundance: NA
j_gene: TRBJ2-1
CDR3nt: TGTGCCAGCAATTGGAACAGGGGGCTTTTGAATGAGCAGTTCTTC
CDR3aa: CASNWNRGLLNEQFF

d_gene: NA
v_gene: TRBV5-1
abundance: many
j_gene: TRBJ2-2
CDR3nt: TGCGCCAGCGATCCGGGACAGAACACCGGGGAGCTGTTTTTT
CDR3aa: CASDPGQNTGELFF

d_gene: NA
v_gene: TRBV6-4
abundance: NA
j_gene: TRBJ1-2
CDR3nt: TGTGCCAGCAGAAAAGAGGGCCAGGTCGGTGGCTACACCTTC
CDR3aa: CASRKEGQVGGYTF

d_gene: TRBD2
v_gene: TRBV4-2
abundance: many
j_gene: TRBJ2-1
CDR3nt: TGTGCCAGCAGCCCCAAGCGCGGGGGATCCGATGAGCAGTTCTTC
CDR3aa: CASSPKRGGSDEQFF

d_gene: TRBD1
v_gene: TRBV27
abundance: few
j_gene: TRBJ2-1
CDR3nt: TGTGCCAGCAGCACAACAGGGGATTACAATGAGCAGTTCTTC
CDR3aa: CASSTTGDYNEQFF

d_gene: TRBD1
v_gene: TRBV7-7
abundance: few
j_gene: TRBJ2-5
CDR3nt: TGTGCCAGCAGCTCGCAGGGGGAAGAGACCCAGTACTTC
CDR3aa: CASSSQGEETQYF

d_gene: TRBD2
v_gene: TRBV7-9
abundance: few
j_gene: TRBJ2-1
CDR3nt: TGTGCCAGCAGCTCGGGGACTAGCGGGAGGGCCAATGAGCAGTTCTTC
CDR3aa: CASSSGTSGRANEQFF

d_gene: TRBD2
v_gene: TRBV6-1
abundance: few
j_gene: TRBJ2-2
CDR3nt: TGTGCCAGCAGTGGCCCCCCTCCGGGACTAGCGGGAGGGGGGGAGCTGTTTTTT
CDR3aa: CASSGPPPGLAGGGELFF

d_gene: TRBD2
v_gene: TRBV20-1
abundance: few
j_gene: TRBJ2-7
CDR3nt: TGCAGTGCTCAACTAGCGGGACACTACGAGCAGTACTTC
CDR3aa: CSAQLAGHYEQYF

d_gene: NA
v_gene: TRBV6-1
abundance: NA
j_gene: TRBJ2-7
CDR3nt: TGTGCCAGCAGCTCAGGACAGCTTCCCTCCTACGAGCAGTACTTC
CDR3aa: CASSSGQLPSYEQYF

d_gene: TRBD2
v_gene: TRBV11-2
abundance: few
j_gene: TRBJ2-3
CDR3nt: TGTGCCAGCAGCCCGGGGGGGGGACCCACAGATACGCAGTATTTT
CDR3aa: CASSPGGGPTDTQYF

d_gene: TRBD2
v_gene: TRBV7-6
abundance: many
j_gene: TRBJ2-1
CDR3nt: TGTGCCAGCAGCCAGCCCGGGACTAGCTCCTACAATGAGCAGTTCTTC
CDR3aa: CASSQPGTSSYNEQFF

d_gene: TRBD2
v_gene: TRBV12-3/TRBV12-4
abundance: NA
j_gene: TRBJ2-4
CDR3nt: TGTGCCAGCAGTCTAAGACTAGCGGGAGGGCCGTTAGCCAAAAACATTCAGTACTTC
CDR3aa: CASSLRLAGGPLAKNIQYF

d_gene: NA
v_gene: TRBV12-3/TRBV12-4
abundance: many
j_gene: TRBJ1-5
CDR3nt: TGTGCCAGCAGTTTCGTCCCCGGGCCCTATAGCAATCAGCCCCAGCATTTT
CDR3aa: CASSFVPGPYSNQPQHF